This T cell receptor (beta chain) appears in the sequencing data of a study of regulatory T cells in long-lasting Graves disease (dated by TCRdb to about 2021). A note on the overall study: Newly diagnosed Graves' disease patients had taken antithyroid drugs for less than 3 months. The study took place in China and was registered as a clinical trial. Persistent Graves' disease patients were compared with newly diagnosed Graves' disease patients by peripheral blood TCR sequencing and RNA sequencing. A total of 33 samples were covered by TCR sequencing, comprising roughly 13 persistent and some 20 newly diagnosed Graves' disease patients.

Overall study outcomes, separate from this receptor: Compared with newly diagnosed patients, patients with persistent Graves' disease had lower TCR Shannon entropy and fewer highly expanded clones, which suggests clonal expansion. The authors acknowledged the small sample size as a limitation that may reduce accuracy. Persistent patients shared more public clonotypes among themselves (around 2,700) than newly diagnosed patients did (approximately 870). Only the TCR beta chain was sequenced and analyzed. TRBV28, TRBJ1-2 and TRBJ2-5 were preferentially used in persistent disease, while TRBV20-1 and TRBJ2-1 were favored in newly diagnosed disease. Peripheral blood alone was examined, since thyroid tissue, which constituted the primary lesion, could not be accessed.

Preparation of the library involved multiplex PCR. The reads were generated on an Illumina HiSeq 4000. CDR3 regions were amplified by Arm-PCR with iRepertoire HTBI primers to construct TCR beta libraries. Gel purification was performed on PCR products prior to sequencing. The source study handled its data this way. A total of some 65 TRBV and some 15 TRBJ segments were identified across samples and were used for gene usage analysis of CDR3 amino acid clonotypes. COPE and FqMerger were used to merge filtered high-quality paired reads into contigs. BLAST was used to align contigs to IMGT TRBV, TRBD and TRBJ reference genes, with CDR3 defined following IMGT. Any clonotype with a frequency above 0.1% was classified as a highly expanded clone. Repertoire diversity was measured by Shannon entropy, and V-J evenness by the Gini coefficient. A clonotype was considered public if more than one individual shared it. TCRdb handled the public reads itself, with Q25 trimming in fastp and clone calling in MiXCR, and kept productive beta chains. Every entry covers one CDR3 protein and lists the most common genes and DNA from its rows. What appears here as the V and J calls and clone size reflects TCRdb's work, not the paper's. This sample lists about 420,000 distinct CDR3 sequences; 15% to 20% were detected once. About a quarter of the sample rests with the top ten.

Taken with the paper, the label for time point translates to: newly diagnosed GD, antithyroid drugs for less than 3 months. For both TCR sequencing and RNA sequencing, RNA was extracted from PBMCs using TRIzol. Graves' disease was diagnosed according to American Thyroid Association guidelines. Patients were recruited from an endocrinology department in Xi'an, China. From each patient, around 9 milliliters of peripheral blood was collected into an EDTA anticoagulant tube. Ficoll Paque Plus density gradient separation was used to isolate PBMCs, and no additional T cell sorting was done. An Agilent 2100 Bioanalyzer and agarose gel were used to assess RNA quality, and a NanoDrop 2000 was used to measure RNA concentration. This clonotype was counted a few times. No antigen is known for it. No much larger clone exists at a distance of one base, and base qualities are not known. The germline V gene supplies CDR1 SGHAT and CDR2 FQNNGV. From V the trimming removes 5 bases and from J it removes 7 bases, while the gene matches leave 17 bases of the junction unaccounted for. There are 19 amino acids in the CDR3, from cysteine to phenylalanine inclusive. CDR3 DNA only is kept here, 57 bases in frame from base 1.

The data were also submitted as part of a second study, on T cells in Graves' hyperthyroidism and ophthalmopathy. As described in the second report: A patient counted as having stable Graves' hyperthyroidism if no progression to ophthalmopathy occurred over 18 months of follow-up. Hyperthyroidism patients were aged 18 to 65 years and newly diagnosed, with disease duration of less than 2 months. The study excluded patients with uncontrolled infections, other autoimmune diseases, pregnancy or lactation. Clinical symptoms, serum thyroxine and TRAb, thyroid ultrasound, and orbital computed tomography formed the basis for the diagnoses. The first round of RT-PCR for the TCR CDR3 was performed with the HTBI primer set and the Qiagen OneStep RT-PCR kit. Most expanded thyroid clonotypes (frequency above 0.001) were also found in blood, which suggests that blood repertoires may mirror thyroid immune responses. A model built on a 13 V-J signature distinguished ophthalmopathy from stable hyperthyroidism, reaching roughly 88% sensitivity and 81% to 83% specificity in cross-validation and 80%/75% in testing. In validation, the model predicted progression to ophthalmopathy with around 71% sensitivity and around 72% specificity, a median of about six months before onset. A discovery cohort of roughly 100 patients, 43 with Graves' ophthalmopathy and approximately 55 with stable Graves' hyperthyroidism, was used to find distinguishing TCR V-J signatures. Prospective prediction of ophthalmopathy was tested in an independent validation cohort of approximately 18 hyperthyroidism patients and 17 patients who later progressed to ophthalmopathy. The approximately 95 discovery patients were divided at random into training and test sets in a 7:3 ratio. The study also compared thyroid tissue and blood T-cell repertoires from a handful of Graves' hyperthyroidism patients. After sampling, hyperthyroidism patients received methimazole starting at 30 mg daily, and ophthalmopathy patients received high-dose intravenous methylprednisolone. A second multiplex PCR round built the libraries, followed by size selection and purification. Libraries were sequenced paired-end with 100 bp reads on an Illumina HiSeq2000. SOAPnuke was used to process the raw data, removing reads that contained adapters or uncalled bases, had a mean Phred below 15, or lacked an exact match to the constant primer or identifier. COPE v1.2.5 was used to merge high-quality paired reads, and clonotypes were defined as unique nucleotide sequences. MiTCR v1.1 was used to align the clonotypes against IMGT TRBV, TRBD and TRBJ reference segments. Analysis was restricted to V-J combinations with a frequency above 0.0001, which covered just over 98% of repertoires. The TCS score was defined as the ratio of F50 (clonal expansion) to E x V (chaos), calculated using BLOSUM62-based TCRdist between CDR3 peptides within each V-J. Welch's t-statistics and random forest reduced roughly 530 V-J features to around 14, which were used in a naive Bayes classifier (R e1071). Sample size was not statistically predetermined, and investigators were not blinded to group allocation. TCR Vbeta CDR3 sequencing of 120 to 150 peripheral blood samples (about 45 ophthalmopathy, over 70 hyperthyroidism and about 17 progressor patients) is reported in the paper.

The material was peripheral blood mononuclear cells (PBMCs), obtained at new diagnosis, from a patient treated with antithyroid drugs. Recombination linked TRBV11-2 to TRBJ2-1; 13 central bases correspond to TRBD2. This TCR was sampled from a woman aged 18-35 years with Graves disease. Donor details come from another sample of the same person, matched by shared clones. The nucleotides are TGTGCCAGCAGCCAAGAAAGGGCCCAATTGACTAGCGGGAGGAATGAGCAGTTCTTC. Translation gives CASSQERAQLTSGRNEQFF.